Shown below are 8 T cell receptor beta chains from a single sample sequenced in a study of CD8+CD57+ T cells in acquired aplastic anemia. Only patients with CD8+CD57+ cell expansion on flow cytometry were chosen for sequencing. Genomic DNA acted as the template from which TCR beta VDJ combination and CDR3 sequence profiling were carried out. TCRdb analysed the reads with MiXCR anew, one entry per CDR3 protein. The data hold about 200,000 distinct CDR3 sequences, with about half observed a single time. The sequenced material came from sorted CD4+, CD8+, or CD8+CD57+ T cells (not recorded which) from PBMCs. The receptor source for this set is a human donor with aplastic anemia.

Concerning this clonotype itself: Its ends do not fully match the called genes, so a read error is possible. The DNA for the CDR3 is TGTGCCGGCAGTGAGAGCGGAGAAGAGCAGTACTTC. This sequence encodes CAGSESGEEQYF. The chain uses TRBV6-9 and TRBJ2-7, with D possibly being TRBD2 (5 bases). The germline V gene has CDR1 MNHGY and CDR2 SVAAGI. The CDR3 is made up of 12 amino acids.

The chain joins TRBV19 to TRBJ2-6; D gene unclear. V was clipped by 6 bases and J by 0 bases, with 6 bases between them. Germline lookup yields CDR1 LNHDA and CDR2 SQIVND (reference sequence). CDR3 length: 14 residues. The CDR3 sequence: CASRIDSGANVLTF. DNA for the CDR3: TGTGCCAGTAGGATCGACTCTGGGGCCAACGTCCTGACTTTC.

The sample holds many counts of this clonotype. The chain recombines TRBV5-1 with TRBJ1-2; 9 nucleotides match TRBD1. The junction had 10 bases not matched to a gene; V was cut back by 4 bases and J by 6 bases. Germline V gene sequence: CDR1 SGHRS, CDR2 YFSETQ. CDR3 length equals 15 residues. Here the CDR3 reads CASSPGQGRVDGYTF. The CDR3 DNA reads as TGCGCCAGCAGCCCCGGACAGGGGAGAGTGGATGGCTACACCTTC.

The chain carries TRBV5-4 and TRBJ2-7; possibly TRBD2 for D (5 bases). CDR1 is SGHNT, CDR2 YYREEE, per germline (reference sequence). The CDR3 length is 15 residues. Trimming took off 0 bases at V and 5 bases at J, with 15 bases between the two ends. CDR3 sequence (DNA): TGTGCCAGCAGCTTGGGCCCCCGGGGTTCCGACGAGCAGTACTTC. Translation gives CASSLGPRGSDEQYF.

DNA of the CDR3: TGTGCCAGCAGTTCAGAGACAGGGTCCCCCTACGAGCATTTT. Translated, it gives CASSSETGSPYEHF. V is TRBV11-2 and J is TRBJ1-5, with 7 bases identical to TRBD1. This CDR3 spans 14 amino acids. In germline, CDR1 is SGHAT, CDR2 FQNNGV. The ends lost 6 bases at V and 14 bases at J; junction bases unmatched: 16.

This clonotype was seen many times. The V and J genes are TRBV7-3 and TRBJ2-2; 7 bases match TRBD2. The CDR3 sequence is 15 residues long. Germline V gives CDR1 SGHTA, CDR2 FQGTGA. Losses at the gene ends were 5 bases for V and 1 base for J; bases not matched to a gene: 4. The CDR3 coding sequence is TGTGCCAGCAGCGTTTCGGGGGGGAACACCGGGGAGCTGTTTTTT. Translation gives CASSVSGGNTGELFF.

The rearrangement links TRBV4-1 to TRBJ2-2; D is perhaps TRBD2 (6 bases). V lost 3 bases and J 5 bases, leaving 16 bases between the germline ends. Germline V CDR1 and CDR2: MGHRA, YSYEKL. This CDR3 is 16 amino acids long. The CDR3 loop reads CASSHAGTRGTGELFF. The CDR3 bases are TGCGCCAGCAGCCACGCAGGGACCCGGGGGACCGGGGAGCTGTTTTTT.

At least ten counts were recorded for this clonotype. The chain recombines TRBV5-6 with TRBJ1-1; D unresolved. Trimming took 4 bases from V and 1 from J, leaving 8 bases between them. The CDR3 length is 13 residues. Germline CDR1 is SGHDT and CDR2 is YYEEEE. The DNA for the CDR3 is TGTGCCAGCAGCCTACAACCGAACACTGAAGCTTTCTTT. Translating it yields CASSLQPNTEAFF.